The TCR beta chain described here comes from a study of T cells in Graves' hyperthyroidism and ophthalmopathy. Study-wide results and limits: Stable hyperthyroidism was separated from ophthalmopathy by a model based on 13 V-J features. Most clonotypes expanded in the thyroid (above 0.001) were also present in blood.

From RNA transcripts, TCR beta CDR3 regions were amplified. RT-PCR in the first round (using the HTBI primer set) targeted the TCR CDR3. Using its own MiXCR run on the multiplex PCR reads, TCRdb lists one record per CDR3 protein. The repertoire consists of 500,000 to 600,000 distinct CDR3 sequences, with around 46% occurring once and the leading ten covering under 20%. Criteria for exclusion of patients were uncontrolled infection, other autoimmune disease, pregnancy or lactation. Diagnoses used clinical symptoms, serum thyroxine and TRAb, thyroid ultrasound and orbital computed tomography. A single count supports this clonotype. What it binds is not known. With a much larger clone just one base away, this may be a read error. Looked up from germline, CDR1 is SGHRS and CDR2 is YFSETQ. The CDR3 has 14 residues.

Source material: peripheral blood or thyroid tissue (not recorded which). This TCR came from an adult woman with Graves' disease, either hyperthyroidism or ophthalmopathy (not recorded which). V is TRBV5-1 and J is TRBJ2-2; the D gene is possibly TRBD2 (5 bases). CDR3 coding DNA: TGCGCCAGCGGCTTGTCGGGGTCTCCCGGGGAGCTGTTTTTT. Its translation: CASGLSGSPGELFF.